This entry lists 18 T cell receptor beta chains sequenced from one sample in a study of Ad26.COV2.S vaccination and SARS-CoV-2 variants (dated by TCRdb to the early 2020s). Library generation was performed with the immunoSEQ multiplex PCR assay. TCRdb obtained this table from immuneACCESS and retained in-frame rearrangements with V and J assigned. These tables miss some clones; where compared with another copy, unresolved V genes account for less than half of the shortfall, and the remainder is unexplained. This sample lists around 300,000 clones; 85% to 90% were detected once. Around 5% of the sample belongs to the ten largest clones. The meaning of the sample's treatment or condition label: 15 to 20 received Ad26.COV2.S at low or high dose, single or two shots; several received placebo; per-sample allocation not given. Repertoires of vaccine and placebo recipients were sequenced from samples taken on day 63 after the first injection.

The sequenced sample was peripheral blood, obtained in a trial of Ad26.COV2.S vaccine versus placebo. These receptors were obtained from a person between 18 and 60 years old who received the Ad26.COV2.S COVID-19 vaccine or a placebo.

V usage is TRBV29-1 and J usage is TRBJ2-1; a possible D gene is TRBD2 (6 bases). Germline V lookup: CDR1 SQVTM, CDR2 ANQGSEA. The length of the CDR3 is 15 residues. Trimming stripped 6 bases from V and 0 bases from J, with 15 bases between. The CDR3 region is CSVTLRDFSYNEQFF. The DNA of the CDR3 is TGCAGCGTAACACTGAGGGACTTCTCCTACAATGAGCAGTTCTTC.

This clone occurred once. The chain is built from TRBV7-2 and TRBJ1-6, with D possibly being TRBD1 (5 bases). The germline V gene has CDR1 SGHTA and CDR2 FQGNSA. Trimming shortened V by 5 bases and J by 0 bases, and 14 bases separated the two germline ends. This CDR3 has 17 residues. CDR3 coding DNA: TGTGCCAGCAGCCCAAGGGGCCCTACCTCCTATAATTCACCCCTCCACTTT. Translated, it gives CASSPRGPTSYNSPLHF.

The gene calls are TRBV6-2 or TRBV6-3 and TRBJ2-7, with 7 bases fitting TRBD1. The CDR3 sequence is 15 residues long. V shed 2 bases, J shed 2 bases, and the junction held 6 bases outside the gene matches. In germline, CDR1 is MNHEY, CDR2 SVGEGT. The CDR3 DNA reads as TGTGCCAGCAGTTACCCCGAGACAGGGCCCTACGAGCAGTACTTC. Translated, it gives CASSYPETGPYEQYF.

The chain joins TRBV2 to TRBJ1-4; D not certain. The CDR3 sequence is 12 residues long. From germline, CDR1 is SNHLY and CDR2 FYNNEI. V lost 4 bases, J lost 8 bases, and 8 bases lay in between. The CDR3 DNA is TGTGCCAGCAGTGCAGTTGGGGAAAAACTGTTTTTT. Encoded protein: CASSAVGEKLFF.

This rearrangement joins TRBV27 to TRBJ2-4, with D possibly matching TRBD2 (6 bases). Germline assignment: CDR1 MNHEY and CDR2 SMNVEV (reference sequence). This CDR3 is built from 16 residues. V dropped 6 bases and J dropped 1 base, with 16 bases sitting between them. CDR3 nucleotides: TGTGCCAGCAGCTCCGGTGGGGGGAAGGCCAAAAACATTCAGTACTTC. Its translation: CASSSGGGKAKNIQYF.

The chain recombines TRBV28 with TRBJ1-6; 7 bases match TRBD1. With V trimmed by 6 bases and J by 7 bases, 6 bases remained unmatched. Germline V gives CDR1 MDHEN, CDR2 SYDVKM. CDR3 length: 14 residues. In nucleotides, the CDR3 is TGTGCCAGCAGGACAGGGTTTGGAAATTCACCCCTCCACTTT. The encoded protein is CASRTGFGNSPLHF.

The CDR3 reads CASSSLIASLQGAYEQYF. The CDR3 nucleotides are TGTGCCAGCAGTTCGTTAATCGCTTCGTTACAGGGGGCCTACGAGCAGTACTTC. V usage is TRBV28 and J usage is TRBJ2-7, with 8 nucleotides matching TRBD1. This CDR3 has 18 amino acids. V shed 4 bases and J 2 bases; nucleotides not matched to a gene: 16. Germline V CDR1 and CDR2: MDHEN, SYDVKM.

This clone was recorded only once. The chain recombines TRBV6-5 with TRBJ2-5; 7 nucleotides agree with TRBD1. Germline-derived CDR1 and CDR2 are MNHEY and SVGAGI. This CDR3 is 13 amino acids long. V was pared by 8 bases and J by 4 bases, with 7 bases of the junction left unmatched. The DNA of the CDR3 is TGTGCCAGCCAGGGGGTGTTTGGAGAGACCCAGTACTTC. It codes for CASQGVFGETQYF.

The chain carries TRBV9 and TRBJ1-1, with D perhaps TRBD1 (5 bases). V lost 3 bases and J lost 1, with 10 bases in between. The CDR3 spans 14 residues. The germline CDR1 and CDR2 sequences are SGDLS and YYNGEE. As DNA, the CDR3 is TGTGCCAGCAGCGGAGGTCAGGGGAACACTGAAGCTTTCTTT. This gives the protein CASSGGQGNTEAFF.

This clone was observed a few times. The chain couples TRBV6-1 to TRBJ1-6; possibly TRBD1 for D (5 bases). The CDR3 has 16 amino acids. Looked up from germline, CDR1 is MNHNS and CDR2 is SASEGT. The V end lost 3 bases, the J end lost 3 bases, and 12 bases lay between the germline ends. DNA for the CDR3: TGTGCCAGCAGTGAGAGGGGTTACCTCTATAATTCACCCCTCCACTTT. It yields the protein CASSERGYLYNSPLHF.

CDR3: CASSSNAGGNTGELFF. The CDR3 nucleotides read TGTGCCAGCAGCTCCAACGCAGGGGGGAACACCGGGGAGCTGTTTTTT. The chain joins TRBV9 to TRBJ2-2; 7 nucleotides match TRBD1. J was trimmed by 1 base and V by 4 bases; bases with no gene match: 7. The germline V gene has CDR1 SGDLS and CDR2 YYNGEE. This CDR3 is built from 16 residues. The whole variable domain, filled in from reference TRBV9 and TRBJ2-2, reads DSGVTQTPKHLITATGQRVTLRCSPRSGDLSVYWYQQSLDQGLQFLIQYYNGEERAKGNILERFSAQQFPDLHSELNLSSLELGDSALYFCASSSNAGGNTGELFFGEGSRLTVL.

The DNA for the CDR3 is TGTGCCAGCAGCTACCGCGCAAGTAGTTACCAATGGCCCCAGCATTTT. This sequence encodes CASSYRASSYQWPQHF. The chain links TRBV7-2 to TRBJ1-5; D gene uncertain. Germline CDR1 reads SGHTA; CDR2 reads FQGNSA. The germline V and J ends were trimmed by 4 bases and 9 bases, with 22 bases remaining between them. The CDR3 spans 16 residues.

The J gene is TRBJ1-5, the V gene TRBV18; D is uncertain. The CDR3 spans 14 residues. Germline V lookup: CDR1 KGHSH, CDR2 LQKENI. Trimming shortened V by 4 bases and J by 0 bases, and 7 bases separated the two germline ends. CDR3 in DNA: TGTGCCAGCTCACAAAGTTATAGCAATCAGCCCCAGCATTTT. It yields the protein CASSQSYSNQPQHF.

This clone came up once. V gene TRBV5-1 combines with J gene TRBJ2-3, with 10 nucleotides matching TRBD1. The CDR3 sequence is 14 residues long. After removal of 4 bases from V and 7 bases from J, the junction contained 6 bases not matched to a gene. Germline CDR1 and CDR2: SGHRS and YFSETQ. The CDR3 is CASSPDRGQNTQYF. DNA for the CDR3: TGCGCCAGCAGCCCTGACAGGGGGCAAAATACGCAGTATTTT.

CDR3: CASSLYPGVNTEAFF. DNA of the CDR3: TGTGCCAGCAGTTTATACCCAGGGGTGAACACTGAAGCTTTCTTT. The chain is built from TRBV27 and TRBJ1-1; a possible D gene is TRBD1 (6 bases). V was pared by 1 base and J by 0 bases, with 9 bases between. Germline CDR1 is MNHEY and CDR2 is SMNVEV (reference sequence). This CDR3 is 15 amino acids long.

V usage is TRBV20-1 and J usage is TRBJ2-3; D is possibly TRBD1 (6 bases). CDR1 and CDR2 (germline): DFQATT, SNEGSKA (reference sequence). Trimming pared 3 bases from V and 4 bases from J, leaving 11 bases between. The CDR3 extends over 13 amino acids. CDR3 region: CSASETGPDTQYF. The CDR3 DNA is TGCAGTGCTAGTGAAACAGGGCCAGATACGCAGTATTTT.

The genes are TRBV4-3 and TRBJ2-1; 11 bases line up with TRBD2. The V segment lost 1 base and the J segment 10 bases; nucleotides outside the gene matches: 6. In germline, CDR1 is LGHNA, CDR2 YSLEER. The CDR3 consists of 15 residues. CDR3 DNA: TGCGCCAGCAGCCAAGGCCTAGCGGGGGGCCCGGAGCAGTTCTTC. Protein: CASSQGLAGGPEQFF.

The rearrangement joins TRBV7-8 to TRBJ2-5; the D gene is possibly TRBD2 (6 bases). Germline V lookup: CDR1 SGHVS, CDR2 FQNEAQ. V was trimmed by 7 bases and J by 5 bases, leaving 20 bases between them. This CDR3 is built from 15 residues. CDR3 residues: CASTRSRGSGETQYF. The CDR3, as DNA: TGTGCCAGCACCCGTAGCCGGGGGAGTGGCGAGACCCAGTACTTC.